Listed below are T cell receptor beta chains from one sample, sequenced in a study of T cells in localized non-small cell lung cancer. Repertoires were generated with immunoSEQ multiplex PCR, while TCRdb's copy carries only in-frame clones and drops some. The profile shows approximately 50,000 clones, about 88% of them singletons. The source material was PBMCs, sampled before any cancer treatment. The receptors were gathered from a man aged 40 to 75 with stage II lung adenocarcinoma. The CDR3 runs from the conserved cysteine through the conserved F or W. D genes are given only for firm matches. A clone size is listed for some rows: how often the clone was seen (once, few, many), or a class if it is expanded.

clone_size: .
j_call: TRBJ1-4
v_call: TRBV5-6
d_call: TRBD1
cdr3_aa: CASSLRQGLNEKLFF
cdr3_nt: TGTGCCAGCAGCTTGAGACAGGGGCTTAATGAAAAACTGTTTTTT

clone_size: .
j_call: TRBJ2-5
v_call: TRBV2
d_call: .
cdr3_aa: CASRRGPRGETQYF
cdr3_nt: TGTGCTAGCCGGCGGGGGCCACGGGGGGAGACCCAGTACTTC

clone_size: .
j_call: TRBJ2-1
v_call: TRBV28
d_call: .
cdr3_aa: CASSRTREQFF
cdr3_nt: TGTGCCAGCAGCCGGACACGGGAGCAGTTCTTC

clone_size: once
j_call: TRBJ2-5
v_call: TRBV5-4
d_call: .
cdr3_aa: CASSGDIKETQYF
cdr3_nt: TGTGCCAGCAGCGGTGACATCAAAGAGACCCAGTACTTC

clone_size: .
j_call: TRBJ2-7
v_call: TRBV9
d_call: TRBD1
cdr3_aa: CASSTGDSPYEQYF
cdr3_nt: TGTGCCAGCAGTACCGGGGACAGCCCCTACGAGCAGTACTTC

clone_size: few
j_call: TRBJ1-6
v_call: TRBV5-1
d_call: TRBD1
cdr3_aa: CASSLGRDRGGSPLHF
cdr3_nt: TGCGCCAGCAGCTTGGGCCGGGACAGGGGTGGATCACCCCTCCACTTT

clone_size: .
j_call: TRBJ2-3
v_call: TRBV2
d_call: TRBD1
cdr3_aa: CASSDRGQLTDTQYF
cdr3_nt: TGTGCCAGCAGTGACAGGGGGCAGCTTACAGATACGCAGTATTTT

clone_size: .
j_call: TRBJ1-2
v_call: TRBV27
d_call: .
cdr3_aa: CASSFTGLDPYGYTF
cdr3_nt: TGTGCCAGCAGTTTCACGGGGCTGGACCCCTATGGCTACACCTTC

clone_size: .
j_call: TRBJ1-6
v_call: TRBV5-1
d_call: TRBD1
cdr3_aa: CASSARRDSDSPLHF
cdr3_nt: TGCGCCAGCAGCGCCCGCCGGGACAGTGATTCACCCCTCCACTTT

clone_size: .
j_call: TRBJ2-3
v_call: TRBV19
d_call: .
cdr3_aa: CASRAEGDTQYF
cdr3_nt: TGTGCCAGTAGGGCCGAAGGGGATACGCAGTATTTT

clone_size: once
j_call: TRBJ1-3
v_call: TRBV6-1
d_call: .
cdr3_aa: CASSLKGSGNTIYF
cdr3_nt: TGTGCCAGCAGCCTCAAGGGGTCTGGAAACACCATATATTTT

clone_size: .
j_call: TRBJ2-1
v_call: TRBV7-9
d_call: .
cdr3_aa: CASSSRTALLYNEQFF
cdr3_nt: TGTGCCAGCAGCTCGCGGACAGCTCTGCTTTACAATGAGCAGTTCTTC

clone_size: .
j_call: TRBJ2-6
v_call: TRBV5-1
d_call: .
cdr3_aa: CASSLGGAGANVLTF
cdr3_nt: TGCGCCAGCAGCTTGGGAGGGGCTGGGGCCAACGTCCTGACTTTC

clone_size: .
j_call: TRBJ1-3
v_call: TRBV19
d_call: .
cdr3_aa: CASRPGLTGNTIYF
cdr3_nt: TGTGCCAGTAGACCAGGACTCACTGGAAACACCATATATTTT

clone_size: .
j_call: TRBJ1-5
v_call: TRBV7-2
d_call: .
cdr3_aa: CASSLEVNRGNQPQHF
cdr3_nt: TGTGCCAGCAGCTTAGAAGTAAATAGGGGAAATCAGCCCCAGCATTTT

clone_size: .
j_call: TRBJ1-2
v_call: TRBV30
d_call: .
cdr3_aa: CAWSSPRGYGYTF
cdr3_nt: TGTGCCTGGAGCTCTCCGAGGGGCTATGGCTACACCTTC

clone_size: .
j_call: TRBJ1-3
v_call: TRBV9
d_call: .
cdr3_aa: CASSFSGRDSGNTIYF
cdr3_nt: TGTGCCAGCAGCTTCTCTGGGAGGGACTCTGGAAACACCATATATTTT

clone_size: .
j_call: TRBJ2-1
v_call: TRBV19
d_call: .
cdr3_aa: CASSMDYNEQFF
cdr3_nt: TGTGCCAGTAGTATGGACTACAATGAGCAGTTCTTC

clone_size: few
j_call: TRBJ2-7
v_call: TRBV7-2
d_call: .
cdr3_aa: CASSLAHGKLNEQYF
cdr3_nt: TGTGCCAGCAGCTTAGCGCACGGAAAACTTAACGAGCAGTACTTC

clone_size: .
j_call: TRBJ2-5
v_call: TRBV20-1
d_call: .
cdr3_aa: CSAEDQETQYF
cdr3_nt: TGCAGTGCTGAGGACCAAGAGACCCAGTACTTC

clone_size: .
j_call: TRBJ2-2
v_call: TRBV5-1
d_call: .
cdr3_aa: CASSLRVAGNTGELFF
cdr3_nt: TGCGCCAGCAGCTTAAGGGTGGCGGGGAACACCGGGGAGCTGTTTTTT

clone_size: .
j_call: TRBJ2-1
v_call: TRBV11-2
d_call: TRBD2
cdr3_aa: CASSPINRLAGGLYEQFF
cdr3_nt: TGTGCCAGCAGCCCCATCAACCGACTAGCGGGGGGGCTTTATGAGCAGTTCTTC

clone_size: .
j_call: TRBJ2-3
v_call: TRBV7-9
d_call: TRBD2
cdr3_aa: CASSPREGSADTQYF
cdr3_nt: TGTGCCAGCAGCCCTCGGGAGGGGTCGGCAGATACGCAGTATTTT

clone_size: .
j_call: TRBJ2-4
v_call: TRBV2
d_call: TRBD2
cdr3_aa: CASGLAGGPNIQYF
cdr3_nt: TGTGCCAGCGGATTAGCGGGGGGGCCGAACATTCAGTACTTC

clone_size: .
j_call: TRBJ1-1
v_call: TRBV18
d_call: .
cdr3_aa: CASSTPDGEAFF
cdr3_nt: TGTGCCAGCTCCACCCCCGACGGTGAAGCTTTCTTT

clone_size: .
j_call: TRBJ1-2
v_call: TRBV27
d_call: .
cdr3_aa: CASSSAGDSWGYTF
cdr3_nt: TGTGCCAGCAGTTCGGCAGGAGATTCGTGGGGCTACACCTTC

clone_size: .
j_call: TRBJ1-2
v_call: TRBV5-4
d_call: .
cdr3_aa: CASSLQGYGYTF
cdr3_nt: TGTGCCAGCAGCTTACAGGGCTATGGCTACACCTTC

clone_size: .
j_call: TRBJ1-6
v_call: TRBV2
d_call: TRBD1
cdr3_aa: CASSLSGQGNSPLHF
cdr3_nt: TGTGCCAGCAGTCTCTCGGGACAGGGTAATTCACCCCTCCACTTT

clone_size: .
j_call: TRBJ2-2
v_call: TRBV5-1
d_call: .
cdr3_aa: CASRSFFGIGSGELFF
cdr3_nt: TGCGCCAGCAGATCTTTCTTTGGGATCGGTTCCGGGGAGCTGTTTTTT

clone_size: .
j_call: TRBJ1-6
v_call: TRBV27
d_call: TRBD1
cdr3_aa: CASRDRGRSYNSPLHF
cdr3_nt: TGTGCCAGCAGGGACAGGGGCCGCTCCTATAATTCACCCCTCCACTTT

clone_size: .
j_call: TRBJ1-4
v_call: TRBV5-8
d_call: .
cdr3_aa: CASSLGQASYEKLFF
cdr3_nt: TGTGCCAGCAGCTTGGGACAGGCGTCTTATGAAAAACTGTTTTTT

clone_size: .
j_call: TRBJ2-4
v_call: TRBV5-6
d_call: .
cdr3_aa: CASSFGQTNIQYF
cdr3_nt: TGTGCCAGCAGCTTCGGACAAACAAACATTCAGTACTTC

clone_size: .
j_call: TRBJ2-3
v_call: TRBV15
d_call: .
cdr3_aa: CATSRGRTDTQYF
cdr3_nt: TGTGCCACCAGCAGAGGGAGGACAGATACGCAGTATTTT

clone_size: .
j_call: TRBJ1-2
v_call: TRBV10-2
d_call: .
cdr3_aa: CASSESGGVWGYTF
cdr3_nt: TGCGCCAGCAGTGAGTCAGGAGGGGTATGGGGCTACACCTTC

clone_size: .
j_call: TRBJ2-7
v_call: TRBV14
d_call: TRBD1
cdr3_aa: CASSQGTGGAYEQYF
cdr3_nt: TGTGCCAGCAGTCAAGGGACAGGGGGGGCCTACGAGCAGTACTTC